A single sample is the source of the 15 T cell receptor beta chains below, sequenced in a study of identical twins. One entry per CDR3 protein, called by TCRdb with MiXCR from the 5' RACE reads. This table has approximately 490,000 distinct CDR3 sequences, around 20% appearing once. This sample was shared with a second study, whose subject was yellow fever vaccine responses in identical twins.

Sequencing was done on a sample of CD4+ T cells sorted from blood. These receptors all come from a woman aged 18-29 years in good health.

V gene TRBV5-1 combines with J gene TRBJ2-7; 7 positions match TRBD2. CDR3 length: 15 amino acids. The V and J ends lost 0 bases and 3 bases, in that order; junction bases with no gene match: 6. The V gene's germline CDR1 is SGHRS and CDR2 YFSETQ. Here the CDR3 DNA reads TGCGCCAGCAGCTTGGGAACGACTAGCTTCTACGAGCAGTACTTC. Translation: CASSLGTTSFYEQYF.

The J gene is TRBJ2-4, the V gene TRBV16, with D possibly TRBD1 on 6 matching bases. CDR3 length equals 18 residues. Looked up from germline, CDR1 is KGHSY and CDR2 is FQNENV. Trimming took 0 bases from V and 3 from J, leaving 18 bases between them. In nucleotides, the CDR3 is TGTGCCAGCAGCCAATCCATCCTCTTCAGGGGTGGCAAAAACATTCAGTACTTC. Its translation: CASSQSILFRGGKNIQYF.

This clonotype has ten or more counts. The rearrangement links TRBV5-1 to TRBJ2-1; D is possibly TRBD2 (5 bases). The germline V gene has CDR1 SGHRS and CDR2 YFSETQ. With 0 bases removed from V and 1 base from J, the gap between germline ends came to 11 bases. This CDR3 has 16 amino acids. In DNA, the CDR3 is TGCGCCAGCAGCTTGGTGGCGGGTTCATCCTACAATGAGCAGTTCTTC. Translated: CASSLVAGSSYNEQFF.

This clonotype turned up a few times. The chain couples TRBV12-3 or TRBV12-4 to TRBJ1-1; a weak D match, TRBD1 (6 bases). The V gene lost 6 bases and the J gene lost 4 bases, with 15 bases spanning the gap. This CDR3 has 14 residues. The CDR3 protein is CASSPQGGSTEAFF. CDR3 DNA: TGTGCCAGCAGCCCACAGGGCGGCTCCACTGAAGCTTTCTTT.

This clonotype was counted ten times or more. The CDR3 DNA reads as TGTGCCAGCAGCTTAGGAGGGGCAGGGTCTGGCTACACCTTC. It yields the protein CASSLGGAGSGYTF. This chain joins TRBV7-2 and TRBJ1-2; D possibly corresponds to TRBD1 (5 bases). The CDR3 extends over 14 amino acids. Germline assignment: CDR1 SGHTA and CDR2 FQGNSA. V was trimmed by 1 base and J by 7 bases, leaving 13 bases between them.

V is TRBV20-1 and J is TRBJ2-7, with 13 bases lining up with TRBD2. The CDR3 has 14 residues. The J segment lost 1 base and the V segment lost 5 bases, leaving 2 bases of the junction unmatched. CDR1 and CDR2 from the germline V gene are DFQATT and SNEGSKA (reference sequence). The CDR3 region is CSAGTSGTSYEQYF. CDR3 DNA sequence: TGCAGTGCTGGGACTAGCGGGACGTCCTACGAGCAGTACTTC.

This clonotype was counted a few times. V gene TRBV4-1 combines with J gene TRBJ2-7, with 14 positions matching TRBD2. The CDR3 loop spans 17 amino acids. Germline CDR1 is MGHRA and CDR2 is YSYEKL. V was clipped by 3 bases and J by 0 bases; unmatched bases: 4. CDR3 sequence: CASSHPGLAGGSYEQYF. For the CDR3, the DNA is TGCGCCAGCAGCCACCCCGGACTAGCGGGAGGCTCCTACGAGCAGTACTTC.

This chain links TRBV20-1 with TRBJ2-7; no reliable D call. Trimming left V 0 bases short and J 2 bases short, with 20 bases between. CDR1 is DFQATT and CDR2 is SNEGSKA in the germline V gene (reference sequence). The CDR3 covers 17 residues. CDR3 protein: CSAREARPKTGTYEQYF. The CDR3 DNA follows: TGCAGTGCTAGAGAGGCGCGCCCTAAGACGGGTACCTACGAGCAGTACTTC.

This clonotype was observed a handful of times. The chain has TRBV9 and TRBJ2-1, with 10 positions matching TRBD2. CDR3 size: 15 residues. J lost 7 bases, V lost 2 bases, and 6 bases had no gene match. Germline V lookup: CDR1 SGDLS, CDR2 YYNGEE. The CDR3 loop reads CASSVSSGRSNEQFF. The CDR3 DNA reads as TGTGCCAGCAGCGTTAGTAGCGGGAGGTCTAATGAGCAGTTCTTC.

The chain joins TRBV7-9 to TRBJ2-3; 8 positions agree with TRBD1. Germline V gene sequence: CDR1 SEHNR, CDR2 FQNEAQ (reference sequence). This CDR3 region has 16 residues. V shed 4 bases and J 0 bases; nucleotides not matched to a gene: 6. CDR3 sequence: CASSSGQVISTDTQYF. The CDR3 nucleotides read TGTGCCAGCAGCTCGGGACAGGTCATAAGCACAGATACGCAGTATTTT.

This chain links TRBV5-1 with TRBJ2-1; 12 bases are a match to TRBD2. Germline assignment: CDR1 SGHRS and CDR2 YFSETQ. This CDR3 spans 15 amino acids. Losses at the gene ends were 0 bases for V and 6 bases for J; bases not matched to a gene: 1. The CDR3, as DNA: TGCGCCAGCAGCTTGGAGGGACTAGCGGGCAATGAGCAGTTCTTC. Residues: CASSLEGLAGNEQFF.

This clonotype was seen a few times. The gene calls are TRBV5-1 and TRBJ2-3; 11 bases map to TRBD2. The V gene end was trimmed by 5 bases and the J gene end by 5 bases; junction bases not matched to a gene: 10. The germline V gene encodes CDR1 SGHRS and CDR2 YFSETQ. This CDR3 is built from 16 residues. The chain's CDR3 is CASRLAGVVYIDTQYF. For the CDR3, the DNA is TGCGCCAGCAGACTAGCGGGAGTGGTTTATATAGATACGCAGTATTTT. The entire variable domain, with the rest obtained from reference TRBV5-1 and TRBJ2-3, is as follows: KAGVTQTPRYLIKTRGQQVTLSCSPISGHRSVSWYQQTPGQGLQFLFEYFSETQRNKGNFPGRFSGRQFSNSRSEMNVSTLELGDSALYLCASRLAGVVYIDTQYFGPGTRLTVL.

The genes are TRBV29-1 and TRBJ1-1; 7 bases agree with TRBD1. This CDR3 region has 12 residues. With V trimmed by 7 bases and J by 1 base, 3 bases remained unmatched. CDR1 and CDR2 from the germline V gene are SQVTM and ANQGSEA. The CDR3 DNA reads TGCAGCGGAGGGACAGAGAACACTGAAGCTTTCTTT. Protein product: CSGGTENTEAFF.

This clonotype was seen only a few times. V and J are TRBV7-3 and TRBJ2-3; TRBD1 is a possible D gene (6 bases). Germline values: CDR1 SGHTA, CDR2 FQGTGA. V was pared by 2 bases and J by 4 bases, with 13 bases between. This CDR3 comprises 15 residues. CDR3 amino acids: CASSLVLGGADTQYF. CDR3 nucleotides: TGTGCCAGCAGCTTAGTATTAGGGGGAGCAGATACGCAGTATTTT. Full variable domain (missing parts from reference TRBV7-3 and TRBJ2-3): GAGVSQTPSNKVTEKGKYVELRCDPISGHTALYWYRQSLGQGPEFLIYFQGTGAADDSGLPNDRFFAVRPEGSVSTLKIQRTERGDSAVYLCASSLVLGGADTQYFGPGTRLTVL.

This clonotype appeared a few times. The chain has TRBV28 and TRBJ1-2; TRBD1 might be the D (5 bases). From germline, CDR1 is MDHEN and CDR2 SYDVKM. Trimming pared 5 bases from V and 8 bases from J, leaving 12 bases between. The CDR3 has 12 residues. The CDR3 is CASSPGAKGYTF. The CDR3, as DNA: TGTGCCAGCAGTCCCGGGGCTAAGGGCTACACCTTC.